The 14 T cell receptor beta chains listed next were all sequenced from one sample in a study of blood T cell repertoires in COVID-19. TCRdb keeps only in-frame clones here, not all; method: immunoSEQ multiplex PCR. The table records approximately 170,000 clones, just under 85% of them present only once. Material for sequencing was peripheral blood. These receptors all stem from an elderly woman with COVID-19, enrolled during active disease.

This rearrangement joins TRBV6-5 to TRBJ1-3; D not certain. Trimming pared 1 base from V and 4 bases from J, leaving 14 bases between. CDR3 length equals 16 residues. Germline values: CDR1 MNHEY, CDR2 SVGAGI. CDR3 sequence reads: CASSYFREVRGNTIYF. The CDR3 DNA reads as TGTGCCAGCAGTTACTTTCGGGAAGTGAGGGGAAACACCATATATTTT.

V and J are TRBV5-5 and TRBJ1-4; possibly TRBD1 for D (5 bases). From germline, CDR1 is SGHKS and CDR2 YYEKEE (reference sequence). Trimming left V 4 bases short and J 6 bases short, with 16 bases between. There are 15 residues in the CDR3. CDR3 sequence reads: CASSRDSSGDEKLFF. The CDR3 nucleotides read TGTGCCAGCAGCCGGGACTCAAGCGGGGATGAAAAACTGTTTTTT. Supplemented by reference TRBV5-5 and TRBJ1-4, the full variable domain reads DAGVTQSPTHLIKTRGQQVTLRCSPISGHKSVSWYQQVLGQGPQFIFQYYEKEERGRGNFPDRFSARQFPNYSSELNVNALLLGDSALYLCASSRDSSGDEKLFFGSGTQLSVL.

This chain links TRBV5-1 with TRBJ2-7; tentatively, D is TRBD2 (6 bases). CDR3 size: 14 residues. Germline V gene lookup returns CDR1 SGHRS and CDR2 YFSETQ. Trimming shortened V by 0 bases and J by 5 bases, and 12 bases separated the two germline ends. Here the CDR3 reads CASSLGPLADEQYF. CDR3 DNA sequence: TGCGCCAGCAGCTTGGGACCCTTAGCGGACGAGCAGTACTTC.

The chain is built from TRBV6-1 and TRBJ2-4, with 8 bases lining up with TRBD1. CDR3 length equals 17 residues. CDR1 MNHNS and CDR2 SASEGT come from the germline V gene. V shed 2 bases, J shed 8 bases, and the junction held 14 bases outside the gene matches. The CDR3 coding sequence is TGTGCCAGCAGTGAACCAATCAAAGACAGGGGAACGGACATTCAGTACTTC. This sequence encodes CASSEPIKDRGTDIQYF.

The V gene is TRBV6-5, the J gene TRBJ1-1, with D unclear. The V gene lost 6 bases and the J gene lost 4 bases, with 9 bases spanning the gap. CDR3 length: 12 residues. Germline V gives CDR1 MNHEY, CDR2 SVGAGI. CDR3 nucleotides: TGTGCCAGCAGAAGCTCGGGCACTGAAGCTTTCTTT. Its translation: CASRSSGTEAFF.

This chain uses TRBV5-1 with TRBJ2-5, with D maybe TRBD2 (5 bases). Germline V gene sequence: CDR1 SGHRS, CDR2 YFSETQ. The CDR3 is 14 residues long. V shed 0 bases and J shed 7 bases, with 13 bases lying between them. The CDR3 reads CASSLGTGDPTQYF. The CDR3 bases are TGCGCCAGCAGCTTGGGGACTGGCGATCCGACCCAGTACTTC.

This rearrangement joins TRBV18 to TRBJ2-7; a possible D gene is TRBD1 (6 bases). CDR3 length equals 15 residues. Germline assignment: CDR1 KGHSH and CDR2 LQKENI. V lost 3 bases and J lost 3, with 15 bases in between. DNA for the CDR3: TGTGCCAGCTCACCGGACAGTACGAGGGGCTACGAGCAGTACTTC. Translating it yields CASSPDSTRGYEQYF.

The rearrangement links TRBV6-5 to TRBJ1-3, with D tentatively TRBD1 (5 bases). The V and J ends lost 7 bases and 2 bases respectively, with 15 bases between them. This CDR3 has 15 amino acids. Germline V gene lookup returns CDR1 MNHEY and CDR2 SVGAGI. As DNA, the CDR3 is TGTGCCAGCACCAACCCCCCGGGGGCTGGAAACACCATATATTTT. It is translated as CASTNPPGAGNTIYF.

V and J are TRBV27 and TRBJ1-4; TRBD1 might be the D (5 bases). Germline V gene sequence: CDR1 MNHEY, CDR2 SMNVEV (reference sequence). V gave up 2 bases and J gave up 11 bases, with 18 bases separating them. The CDR3 spans 15 residues. CDR3 residues: CASSLKGYPLGKLFF. The CDR3 nucleotides read TGTGCCAGCAGTTTAAAGGGGTACCCCCTCGGGAAACTGTTTTTT.

The rearrangement links TRBV7-2 to TRBJ2-7; D is unclear. Germline assignment: CDR1 SGHTA and CDR2 FQGNSA. The V gene lost 2 bases and the J gene lost 3 bases, with 11 bases spanning the gap. The CDR3 spans 14 residues. CDR3 in amino acids: CASSLSQTVYEQYF. In DNA form, the CDR3 reads TGTGCCAGCAGCTTAAGTCAAACGGTCTACGAGCAGTACTTC.

The rearrangement joins TRBV5-4 to TRBJ2-7; D possibly corresponds to TRBD2 (5 bases). The CDR3 is made up of 14 amino acids. Germline loops: CDR1 SGHNT, CDR2 YYREEE (reference sequence). The germline V and J ends were trimmed by 4 bases and 1 base, with 12 bases remaining between them. The CDR3 sequence is CASSPTGVSYEQYF. CDR3 DNA: TGTGCCAGCAGCCCAACCGGGGTTTCCTACGAGCAGTACTTC.

The CDR3 spells CASRYQYGYTF. In DNA, the CDR3 is TGTGCCAGCAGATACCAGTATGGCTACACCTTC. The gene calls are TRBV2 and TRBJ1-2; D unresolved. There are 11 residues in the CDR3. The germline gives CDR1 SNHLY, CDR2 FYNNEI. V lost 6 bases, J lost 5 bases, and 7 bases lay in between.

The chain uses TRBV6-6 and TRBJ1-1; D is possibly TRBD1 (5 bases). Per the germline V gene, CDR1 is MNHNY and CDR2 is SVGAGI (reference sequence). The CDR3 covers 16 residues. V lost 0 bases, J lost 2 bases, and 13 bases lay in between. CDR3 amino acids: CASSYSLAGPNTEAFF. CDR3 sequence (DNA): TGTGCCAGCAGTTACTCGTTGGCAGGGCCAAACACTGAAGCTTTCTTT.

The chain uses TRBV14 and TRBJ2-1; D not resolved. This CDR3 region has 12 residues. V gave up 3 bases and J gave up 6 bases, with 6 bases separating them. The germline CDR1 and CDR2 sequences are SGHDN and FVKESK. The CDR3 reads CASSQISNEQFF. The CDR3 nucleotides read TGTGCCAGCAGCCAGATCAGCAATGAGCAGTTCTTC.